This entry describes one T cell receptor beta chain. TCRdb keeps only in-frame clones here, not all; method: immunoSEQ multiplex PCR. The table shows under 80,000 clones, with 86% occurring only once. V was pared by 0 bases and J by 4 bases, with 13 bases between. This CDR3 has 15 residues. Germline lookup yields CDR1 SGDLS and CDR2 YYNGEE. The sample comes from a study of OX40 agonist ivuxolimab in advanced cancers. Material: CD4+ or CD8+ T cells sorted from blood, obtained in a trial of the OX40 agonist ivuxolimab. The receptor comes from an adult with an advanced solid tumor such as melanoma, head and neck, liver or kidney cancer. V usage is TRBV9 and J usage is TRBJ1-1, with D perhaps TRBD1 (5 bases). CDR3 DNA sequence: TGTGCCAGCAGCGTAGTCTCAGGGTTGGGCACTGAAGCTTTCTTT. The encoded protein is CASSVVSGLGTEAFF.